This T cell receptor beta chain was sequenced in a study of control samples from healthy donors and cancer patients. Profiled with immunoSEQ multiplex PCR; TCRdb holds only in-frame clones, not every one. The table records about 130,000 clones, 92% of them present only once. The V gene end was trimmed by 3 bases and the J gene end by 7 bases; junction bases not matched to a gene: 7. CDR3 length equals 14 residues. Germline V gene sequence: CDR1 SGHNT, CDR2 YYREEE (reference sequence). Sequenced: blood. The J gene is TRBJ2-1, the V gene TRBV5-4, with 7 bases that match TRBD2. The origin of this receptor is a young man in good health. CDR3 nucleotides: TGTGCCAGCAGCTCCCACGGAGCGGGGAATGAGCAGTTCTTC. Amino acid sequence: CASSSHGAGNEQFF.